These 3 T cell receptor beta chains share one sample of origin, sequenced in a study of vaccination effects on CD4 cells after COVID-19. Their target antigens are unknown. TCRdb's table, derived via immunoSEQ multiplex PCR, lists solely in-frame clones and lacks some. The sample gives some 60,000 clones, less than 80% of which show up once; more than 4% is in the top ten. Culture lasted roughly 9 days before CD4+ T cell isolation. Two-dose vaccination with either BNT162b2 or mRNA-1273 was given to the participants. The sample here was CD4+ T cells from PBMCs cultured without peptide, taken after COVID-19 vaccination. The receptors stem from a human donor who received a COVID-19 vaccine.

The V and J genes are TRBV27 and TRBJ1-2, with 10 bases lining up with TRBD1. The CDR3 has 16 residues. From germline, CDR1 is MNHEY and CDR2 SMNVEV (reference sequence). The trim removed 3 bases at V and 2 bases at J, leaving 6 bases unmatched. In DNA, the CDR3 is TGTGCCAGCAGTTTCCTGACGACAGGGGGCAACTATGGCTACACCTTC. This gives the protein CASSFLTTGGNYGYTF.

The V gene is TRBV27, the J gene TRBJ1-2; D gene uncertain. This CDR3 is built from 14 residues. Germline values: CDR1 MNHEY, CDR2 SMNVEV (reference sequence). Trimming took 2 bases from V and 4 from J, leaving 11 bases between them. For the CDR3, the DNA is TGTGCCAGCAGTTTAGGAAGTGGGCCCTATGGCTACACCTTC. Its translation is CASSLGSGPYGYTF.

The rearrangement links TRBV5-1 to TRBJ1-3; 8 positions agree with TRBD1. From germline, CDR1 is SGHRS and CDR2 YFSETQ. V gave up 0 bases and J gave up 2 bases; unmatched junction bases: 10. This CDR3 has 18 amino acids. The CDR3 is CASSLVDGARGPGNTIYF. The DNA of the CDR3 is TGCGCCAGCAGCTTGGTAGACGGGGCCAGGGGGCCTGGAAACACCATATATTTT.